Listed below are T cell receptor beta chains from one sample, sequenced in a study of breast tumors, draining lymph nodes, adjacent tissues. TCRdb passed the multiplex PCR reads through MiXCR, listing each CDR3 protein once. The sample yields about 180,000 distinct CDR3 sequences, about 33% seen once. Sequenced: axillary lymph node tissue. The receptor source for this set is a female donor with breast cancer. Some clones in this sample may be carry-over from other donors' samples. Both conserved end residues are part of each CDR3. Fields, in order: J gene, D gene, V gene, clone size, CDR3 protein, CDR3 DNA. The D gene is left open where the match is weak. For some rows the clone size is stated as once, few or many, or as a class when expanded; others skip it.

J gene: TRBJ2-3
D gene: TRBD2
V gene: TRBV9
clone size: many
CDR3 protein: CASSVGLAGGGTQYF
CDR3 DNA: TGTGCCAGCAGCGTCGGACTAGCGGGGGGAGGTACGCAGTATTTT

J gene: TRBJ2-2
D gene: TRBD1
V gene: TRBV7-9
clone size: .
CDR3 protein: CASSSRTGETTGERFF
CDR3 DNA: TGTGCCAGCAGCAGTCGTACAGGGGAGACCACCGGGGAACGGTTTTTT

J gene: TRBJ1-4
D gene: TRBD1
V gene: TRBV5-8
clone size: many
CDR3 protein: CASSLGQGAREKLFF
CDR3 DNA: TGTGCCAGCAGCTTGGGGCAGGGGGCGAGAGAAAAACTGTTTTTT

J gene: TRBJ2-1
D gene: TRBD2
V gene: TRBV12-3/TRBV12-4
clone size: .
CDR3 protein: CASSFAGGPRNEQFF
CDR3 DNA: TGTGCCAGCAGTTTCGCGGGAGGGCCAAGGAATGAGCAGTTCTTC

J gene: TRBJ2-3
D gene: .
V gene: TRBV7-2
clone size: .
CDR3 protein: CASSFYICSARKSQTQYF
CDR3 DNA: .

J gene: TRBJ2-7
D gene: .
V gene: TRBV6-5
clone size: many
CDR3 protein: CASSRLDGNSYEQYF
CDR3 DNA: TGTGCCAGCAGTCGCCTTGATGGGAACTCCTACGAGCAGTACTTC

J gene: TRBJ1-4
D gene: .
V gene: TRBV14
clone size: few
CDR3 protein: CASSLRPGSGNEKLFF
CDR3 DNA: TGTGCCAGCAGCCTTCGCCCGGGGTCAGGTAATGAAAAACTGTTTTTT

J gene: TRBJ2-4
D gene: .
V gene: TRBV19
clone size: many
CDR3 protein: CASSSPGSTQRSIQYF
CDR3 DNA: TGTGCCAGTAGTTCCCCGGGATCAACTCAAAGAAGCATTCAGTACTTC

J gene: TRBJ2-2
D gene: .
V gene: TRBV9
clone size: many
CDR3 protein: CASSVPGDSANTGELFF
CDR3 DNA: TGTGCCAGCAGCGTACCCGGGGATAGCGCGAACACCGGGGAGCTGTTTTTT

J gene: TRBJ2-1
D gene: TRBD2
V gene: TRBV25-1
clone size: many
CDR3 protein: CASSDTIAGGPTYNEQFF
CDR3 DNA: TGTGCCAGCAGTGACACTATAGCGGGAGGGCCCACTTACAATGAGCAGTTCTTC

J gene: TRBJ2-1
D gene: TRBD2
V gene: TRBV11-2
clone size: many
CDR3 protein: CASSFPVAGAYNEQFF
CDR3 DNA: TGTGCCAGCAGCTTCCCTGTAGCGGGAGCCTACAATGAGCAGTTCTTC

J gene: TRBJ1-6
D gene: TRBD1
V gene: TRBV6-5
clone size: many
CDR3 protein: CASSYLGQGNSPLHF
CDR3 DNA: TGTGCCAGCAGTTACCTTGGACAGGGTAATTCACCCCTCCACTTT

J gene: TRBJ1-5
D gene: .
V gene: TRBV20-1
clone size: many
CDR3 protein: CSAREGKITAQPQHF
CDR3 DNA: TGCAGTGCTAGAGAGGGAAAGATCACAGCTCAGCCCCAGCATTTT